Only one count was recorded for the clone carrying this T cell receptor beta chain. What it binds is unknown. This entry is derived from a study of vaccination and CD4 T cells after COVID-19. Study-level background: The post-vaccine samples came a median 72 days after dose two (range 14 to 241). Controls had a CEFX pool, an HIV-1 Nef pool, or no peptide added.

CD4+ T cells that had been cultured provided DNA sequenced with the Oncomine TCR Beta short-read assay. Via MiXCR, TCRdb re-called the PCR reads, giving one row per CDR3 protein. The sample consists of about 26,000 distinct CDR3 sequences, around 50% of them appearing once. Losses at the gene ends were 6 bases for V and 2 bases for J; bases not matched to a gene: 8. This CDR3 spans 15 amino acids. Described treatment: roughly 10-day PBMC culture with coronavirus spike peptide pools or control peptides (ViraFEST assay). T cells were expanded with peptide pools, and expanded clonotypes were identified by TCR sequencing. The authors cultured a few million PBMCs per well with around 10 IU/ml IL-2 and about 10 ug/ml peptide pools.

The clonotype was recovered from a human donor who received a COVID-19 vaccine. The sequenced sample was CD4+ T cells from blood, cultured in vitro, obtained before SARS-CoV-2 vaccination. This chain joins TRBV12-3 or TRBV12-4 and TRBJ1-2; 8 bases are shared with TRBD1. CDR3 sequence (DNA): TGTGCCAGCAGCCACGGGACAGGTAGCAACTATGGCTACACCTTC. It yields the protein CASSHGTGSNYGYTF.